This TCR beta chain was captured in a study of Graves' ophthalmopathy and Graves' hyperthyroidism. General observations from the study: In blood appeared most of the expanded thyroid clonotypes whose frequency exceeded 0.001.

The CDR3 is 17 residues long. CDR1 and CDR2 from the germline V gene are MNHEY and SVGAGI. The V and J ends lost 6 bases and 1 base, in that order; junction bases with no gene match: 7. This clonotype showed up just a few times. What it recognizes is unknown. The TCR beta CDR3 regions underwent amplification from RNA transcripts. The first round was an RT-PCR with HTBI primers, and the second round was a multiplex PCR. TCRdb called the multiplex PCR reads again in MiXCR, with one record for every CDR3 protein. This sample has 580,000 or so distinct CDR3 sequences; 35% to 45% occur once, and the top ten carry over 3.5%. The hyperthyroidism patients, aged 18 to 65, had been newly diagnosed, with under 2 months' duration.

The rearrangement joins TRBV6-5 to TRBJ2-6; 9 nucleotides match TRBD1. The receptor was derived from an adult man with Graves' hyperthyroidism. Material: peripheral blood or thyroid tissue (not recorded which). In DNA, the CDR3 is TGTGCCAGCAGGGGGACAGGGAACTCATCTGGGGCCAACGTCCTGACTTTC. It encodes CASRGTGNSSGANVLTF.